One sample yielded the 20 T cell receptor beta chains listed below, sequenced in a study of shared clonotypes between healthy human individuals. Method: immunoSEQ multiplex PCR; TCRdb's copy keeps in-frame clones and lacks some. Among 550,000 to 600,000 clones listed, roughly 79% were seen once. The sample taken for sequencing was PBMCs. The receptors were sampled from a woman in her forties in good health. Some clones in this sample may be carry-over from other donors' samples.

The V call is TRBV7-9, the J call TRBJ2-1; 10 bases are a match to TRBD2. The V gene end was trimmed by 7 bases and the J gene end by 1 base; junction bases not matched to a gene: 7. The CDR3 runs to 16 residues. Per the germline V gene, CDR1 is SEHNR and CDR2 is FQNEAQ (reference sequence). The CDR3 here is CASTGTSAGSYNEQFF. The CDR3 DNA sequence: TGTGCCAGCACCGGGACTAGCGCTGGGTCCTACAATGAGCAGTTCTTC.

The chain couples TRBV27 to TRBJ2-7; 9 bases agree with TRBD1. There are 15 residues in the CDR3. Germline values: CDR1 MNHEY, CDR2 SMNVEV (reference sequence). V was clipped by 5 bases and J by 7 bases; unmatched bases: 12. In DNA, the CDR3 is TGTGCCAGCAGTGGCTCCGGGACAGGGTCGTCAGAGCAGTACTTC. This codes for CASSGSGTGSSEQYF.

This rearrangement joins TRBV10-3 to TRBJ2-1; weak D call: TRBD2 (7 bases). V gave up 0 bases and J gave up 4 bases, with 16 bases separating them. The CDR3 spans 17 residues. Germline values: CDR1 ENHRY, CDR2 SYGVKD. The CDR3: CAISESLLRGGYNEQFF. The CDR3 nucleotides read TGTGCCATCAGTGAGTCCTTGCTCAGGGGAGGGTACAATGAGCAGTTCTTC.

Comment on this clone: This specimen includes other DNA sequences encoding the same CDR3. This CDR3 is CASSSLAGGDNEQFF. CDR3 in DNA: TGCGCCAGCAGCTCCCTAGCGGGGGGTGACAATGAGCAGTTCTTC. This chain joins TRBV5-1 and TRBJ2-1; 11 positions match TRBD2. The CDR3 extends over 15 amino acids. The germline gives CDR1 SGHRS, CDR2 YFSETQ. Trimming removed 3 bases from V and 5 bases from J; junction bases left unmatched: 4. Full variable domain (rest looked up from reference TRBV5-1 and TRBJ2-1): KAGVTQTPRYLIKTRGQQVTLSCSPISGHRSVSWYQQTPGQGLQFLFEYFSETQRNKGNFPGRFSGRQFSNSRSEMNVSTLELGDSALYLCASSSLAGGDNEQFFGPGTRLTVL.

The chain is built from TRBV5-1 and TRBJ1-1, with 9 nucleotides matching TRBD1. V gave up 3 bases and J gave up 4 bases; unmatched junction bases: 7. The germline CDR1 and CDR2 sequences are SGHRS and YFSETQ. The CDR3 has 15 amino acids. CDR3 coding DNA: TGCGCCAGCAGCTCAGAACAGGGGGCGCTCACTGAAGCTTTCTTT. Translation gives CASSSEQGALTEAFF.

The table lists this clone with a count of one. Possible read error: a much larger clone is one base away. V usage is TRBV2 and J usage is TRBJ2-7; D uncertain. Trimming pared 5 bases from V and 2 bases from J, leaving 1 base between. Germline loops: CDR1 SNHLY, CDR2 FYNNEI. The CDR3 length is 10 residues. The CDR3 nucleotides are TGTGCCAGCAGTCCCTACGAGCAGTACTTC. It specifies CASSPYEQYF.

The rearrangement uses TRBV5-4 and TRBJ2-3; D unresolved. The length of the CDR3 is 14 residues. CDR1 and CDR2 (germline): SGHNT, YYREEE (reference sequence). The V end was cut by 4 bases, the J end by 0 bases, with 9 bases between. The CDR3 here is CASSQAPSTDTQYF. In nucleotides, the CDR3 is TGTGCCAGCAGCCAGGCCCCTAGCACAGATACGCAGTATTTT.

In DNA form, the CDR3 reads TGTGCCAGCAGTTACTCGAGTACAGCCTCCTACGAGCAGTACTTC. Protein: CASSYSSTASYEQYF. V gene TRBV6-6 combines with J gene TRBJ2-5; D remains unclear. With the DNA end fitting TRBJ2-7 better, the J assignment may be wrong. This CDR3 comprises 15 residues. Germline loops: CDR1 MNHNY, CDR2 SVGAGI (reference sequence).

CDR3 DNA: TGTGCCACCAGCAAGGGCGGAATGTACCAAGAGACCCAGTACTTC. Protein product: CATSKGGMYQETQYF. The V and J genes are TRBV15 and TRBJ2-5, with unresolved D. The length of the CDR3 is 15 residues. The V end was cut by 4 bases, the J end by 0 bases, with 12 bases between. The germline gives CDR1 LNHNV, CDR2 YYDKDF (reference sequence).

DNA for the CDR3: TGTGCCAGCTCACCAGCAGACTCCAATGAAAAACTGTTTTTT. It is translated as CASSPADSNEKLFF. V gene TRBV18 combines with J gene TRBJ1-4, with no clear D. This CDR3 is built from 14 residues. Per germline, CDR1 KGHSH and CDR2 LQKENI. Trimming shortened V by 2 bases and J by 5 bases, and 9 bases separated the two germline ends.

This chain joins TRBV4-1 and TRBJ2-2; TRBD2 matches at 13 bases. The germline V gene encodes CDR1 MGHRA and CDR2 YSYEKL. The CDR3 loop spans 18 amino acids. V lost 2 bases, J lost 6 bases, and 9 bases stayed unmatched. For the CDR3, the DNA is TGCGCCAGCAGCCAATCCCGGACTAGCGGGAGTAACTCCGGGGAGCTGTTTTTT. This encodes CASSQSRTSGSNSGELFF.

This clone showed up just once. The V call is TRBV21-1, the J call TRBJ1-5; no check of the table's D call, TRBD1, against the DNA was made. TRBV21-1 is a listed pseudogene. This CDR3 has 19 residues. CDR3 protein: CASSKAAQGMPYSNQPQHF. In nucleotides, the CDR3 is TGTGCCAGCAGCAAAGCAGCCCAGGGGATGCCTTATAGCAATCAGCCCCAGCATTTT.

The chain combines TRBV29-1 with TRBJ2-2; D call uncertain. The CDR3 contains 13 residues. V was cut by 7 bases and J by 7 bases, with 16 bases left in between. CDR1 and CDR2 from the germline V gene are SQVTM and ANQGSEA. This CDR3 reads CSARVAEGGELFF. DNA for the CDR3: TGCAGCGCCAGAGTGGCGGAAGGCGGGGAGCTGTTTTTT.

This sequence joins TRBV6-5 and TRBJ1-4; 8 nucleotides align to TRBD1. Per the germline V gene, CDR1 is MNHEY and CDR2 is SVGAGI. Trimming at V came to 0 bases and at J to 6 bases, leaving 3 bases not matched to a gene. The CDR3 has 15 amino acids. The CDR3 DNA is TGTGCCAGCAGTTACTCTCCAGGGGGCGATGAAAAACTGTTTTTT. Translating gives CASSYSPGGDEKLFF.

This sequence joins TRBV9 and TRBJ2-2, with no clear D. The V gene's germline CDR1 is SGDLS and CDR2 YYNGEE. This CDR3 has 13 amino acids. Trimming left V 0 bases short and J 6 bases short, with 6 bases between. CDR3 region: CASSVEPAGELFF. In nucleotides, the CDR3 is TGTGCCAGCAGCGTAGAGCCGGCCGGGGAGCTGTTTTTT.

The genes are TRBV30 and TRBJ2-1; D perhaps matches TRBD2 (6 bases). Germline CDR1 GTSNPN, CDR2 SVGIG (reference sequence). The CDR3 runs to 12 residues. The V end lost 6 bases, the J end lost 2 bases, and 8 bases lay between the germline ends. CDR3 DNA: TGTGCCTGCGGGAGTGCCTACAATGAGCAGTTCTTC. Translating it yields CACGSAYNEQFF.

V is TRBV7-9 and J is TRBJ2-5, with 12 bases lining up with TRBD2. This CDR3 comprises 17 residues. Germline CDR1 and CDR2: SEHNR and FQNEAQ (reference sequence). Trimming cost V 4 bases and J 4 bases; bases outside gene matches: 10. The CDR3 DNA reads TGTGCCAGCAGCTCGACTAGCGGGAGCTATTGGGGAGAGACCCAGTACTTC. It translates to CASSSTSGSYWGETQYF.

The V call is TRBV19, the J call TRBJ1-3; the match to TRBD1 covers 8 bases. The CDR3 length is 15 residues. V gave up 3 bases and J gave up 4 bases; unmatched junction bases: 5. Germline assignment: CDR1 LNHDA and CDR2 SQIVND (reference sequence). Here the CDR3 DNA reads TGTGCCAGTAGTATTGGTACAGGGGGAGGAAACACCATATATTTT. Translating it yields CASSIGTGGGNTIYF.

The J gene is TRBJ1-1, the V gene TRBV9; 11 nucleotides match TRBD1. Germline assignment: CDR1 SGDLS and CDR2 YYNGEE. The V gene end was trimmed by 5 bases and the J gene end by 10 bases; junction bases not matched to a gene: 10. This CDR3 is built from 14 residues. This chain's CDR3 is CASRKVGTGGRAFF. CDR3 DNA sequence: TGTGCCAGCAGAAAGGTCGGGACAGGGGGTCGAGCTTTCTTT.

The V and J genes are TRBV7-2 and TRBJ2-7; tentative D call: TRBD1 (6 bases). Trimming removed 5 bases at V and 3 bases at J, with 14 bases between. The CDR3 has 14 amino acids. Germline loops: CDR1 SGHTA, CDR2 FQGNSA. In DNA, the CDR3 is TGTGCCAGCAGCCCCCCAGGACAGAACTACGAGCAGTACTTC. Translated, it gives CASSPPGQNYEQYF.